The 11 T cell receptor beta chains below all came from one sample that was sequenced in a study of CD8+CD57+ T cells in acquired aplastic anemia. Genomic DNA, serving as template, underwent TCR beta VDJ and CDR3 profiling. TCRdb independently ran MiXCR on the reads; one entry per CDR3 protein. In the table there are 150,000 to 200,000 distinct CDR3 sequences, approximately 45% of which are singletons. What was sequenced was sorted CD4+, CD8+, or CD8+CD57+ T cells (not recorded which) from PBMCs. These receptors all come from a human donor in good health.

The chain uses TRBV2 and TRBJ2-3, with TRBD1 as a possible D gene (5 bases). The germline V and J ends were trimmed by 4 bases and 3 bases, with 11 bases remaining between them. The germline gives CDR1 SNHLY, CDR2 FYNNEI. The CDR3 length is 14 residues. The CDR3 here is CASSVQGTTDTQYF. The CDR3 DNA is TGTGCCAGCAGTGTCCAGGGTACGACAGATACGCAGTATTTT.

This rearrangement joins TRBV9 to TRBJ1-6; 7 bases align to TRBD1. J lost 9 bases, V lost 0 bases, and 9 bases had no gene match. This CDR3 region has 16 residues. Germline CDR1 and CDR2: SGDLS and YYNGEE. CDR3 in DNA: TGTGCCAGCAGCGTAGGGCCGGACAGGTCCCTTTCACCCCTCCACTTT. This encodes CASSVGPDRSLSPLHF.

The chain recombines TRBV10-3 with TRBJ2-3, with TRBD1 identical over 8 bases. Germline CDR1 and CDR2: ENHRY and SYGVKD. The CDR3 is 15 amino acids. J lost 0 bases, V lost 4 bases, and 3 bases had no gene match. The CDR3 sequence: CAISGTGTSTDTQYF. Here the CDR3 DNA reads TGTGCCATCAGTGGGACAGGGACTAGCACAGATACGCAGTATTTT.

V usage is TRBV3-1 and J usage is TRBJ1-5, with D possibly TRBD1 on 6 matching bases. There are 15 residues in the CDR3. The germline V gene encodes CDR1 LGHDT and CDR2 YNNKEL (reference sequence). Trimming stripped 1 base from V and 3 bases from J, with 10 bases between. The CDR3 loop is CASSQVQGANQPQHF. CDR3 bases: TGTGCCAGCAGCCAAGTACAGGGTGCCAATCAGCCCCAGCATTTT.

The chain links TRBV7-9 to TRBJ2-5; weak D call: TRBD1 (5 bases). The V end was cut by 6 bases, the J end by 4 bases, with 18 bases between. Germline V CDR1 and CDR2: SEHNR, FQNEAQ (reference sequence). The CDR3 runs to 15 residues. CDR3 coding DNA: TGTGCCAGCAGTTCTCCAGGGTTCGGTGGAGAGACCCAGTACTTC. It yields the protein CASSSPGFGGETQYF. Combining the CDR3 with reference TRBV7-9 and TRBJ2-5 gives the whole variable domain DTGVSQNPRHKITKRGQNVTFRCDPISEHNRLYWYRQTLGQGPEFLTYFQNEAQLEKSRLLSDRFSAERPKGSFSTLEIQRTEQGDSAMYLCASSSPGFGGETQYFGPGTRLLVL.

The chain links TRBV14 to TRBJ1-2; D gene uncertain. The V gene lost 4 bases and the J gene lost 2 bases, with 8 bases spanning the gap. Germline CDR1 SGHDN, CDR2 FVKESK. This CDR3 region has 13 residues. The CDR3 region has the DNA TGTGCCAGCAGCCCCAGCGCGAACTATGGCTACACCTTC. Translating it yields CASSPSANYGYTF.

This clonotype was picked up a small number of times. This rearrangement joins TRBV27 to TRBJ2-3, with 7 bases fitting TRBD2. Germline V CDR1 and CDR2: MNHEY, SMNVEV (reference sequence). The trim removed 5 bases at V and 4 bases at J, leaving 12 bases unmatched. The CDR3 has 16 amino acids. CDR3 nucleotide sequence: TGTGCCAGCAGTCCGCAGGGTCGGGGGGTGGCAGATACGCAGTATTTT. Translated, it gives CASSPQGRGVADTQYF.

This clonotype was observed at least ten times. The chain uses TRBV4-2 and TRBJ2-3, with 14 bases fitting TRBD2. CDR1 and CDR2 (germline): LGHNA, YNFKEQ. V lost 4 bases to trimming and J lost 4 bases; unmatched junction nucleotides: 4. There are 16 residues in the CDR3. CDR3 sequence (DNA): TGTGCCAGCAGCCCCGGGACTAGCGGGAGCGCAGATACGCAGTATTTT. Amino acids: CASSPGTSGSADTQYF.

This clonotype was recorded only once. The CDR3: CSVAPTGTNTEAFF. CDR3 nucleotides: TGCAGCGTTGCCCCGACAGGGACAAACACTGAAGCTTTCTTT. V gene TRBV29-1 combines with J gene TRBJ1-1; 7 positions agree with TRBD1. The CDR3 is made up of 14 amino acids. J was trimmed by 2 bases and V by 4 bases; bases with no gene match: 7. Germline V CDR1 and CDR2: SQVTM, ANQGSEA.

The V and J genes are TRBV2 and TRBJ1-5; TRBD1 is a possible D gene (6 bases). V was shortened by 7 bases and J by 6 bases, with 19 bases between the two germline ends. CDR3 length: 15 residues. CDR1 is SNHLY, CDR2 FYNNEI, per germline. The CDR3, as DNA: TGTGCCAGCACTTCGGACGGGGGCCCTACTCAGCCCCAGCATTTT. The encoded protein is CASTSDGGPTQPQHF.

The genes are TRBV10-3 and TRBJ1-1; TRBD1 agrees at 7 bases. The germline V gene encodes CDR1 ENHRY and CDR2 SYGVKD. This CDR3 comprises 14 residues. V gave up 6 bases and J gave up 0 bases; unmatched junction bases: 4. CDR3 residues: CAIRRQGVNTEAFF. The CDR3 bases are TGTGCCATCAGGCGTCAGGGGGTGAACACTGAAGCTTTCTTT.